The present entry profiles one T cell receptor beta chain with its context. This CDR3 spans 15 amino acids. Germline V CDR1 and CDR2: SNHLY, FYNNEI. J gave up 4 bases and V 5 bases, and 6 bases lay outside the gene matches. The sample belongs to a study of T cell changes during pregnancy in multiple sclerosis. Data came from immunoSEQ multiplex PCR; TCRdb stores just in-frame clones and leaves some out. This table has tens of thousands of clones, roughly nine tenths appearing once. V usage is TRBV2 and J usage is TRBJ1-5, with 9 bases matching TRBD1. The specimen comprised peripheral blood, sampled in the third trimester of pregnancy. This TCR was sampled from a female donor in good health, enrolled as a control in a pregnancy study. DNA for the CDR3: TGTGCCAGCAGTTTACTACAGGGGGCAAATCAGCCCCAGCATTTT. The encoded protein is CASSLLQGANQPQHF. Filled out from reference TRBV2 and TRBJ1-5, the complete variable domain reads EPEVTQTPSHQVTQMGQEVILRCVPISNHLYFYWYRQILGQKVEFLVSFYNNEISEKSEIFDDQFSVERPDGSNFTLKIRSTKLEDSAMYFCASSLLQGANQPQHFGDGTRLSIL.